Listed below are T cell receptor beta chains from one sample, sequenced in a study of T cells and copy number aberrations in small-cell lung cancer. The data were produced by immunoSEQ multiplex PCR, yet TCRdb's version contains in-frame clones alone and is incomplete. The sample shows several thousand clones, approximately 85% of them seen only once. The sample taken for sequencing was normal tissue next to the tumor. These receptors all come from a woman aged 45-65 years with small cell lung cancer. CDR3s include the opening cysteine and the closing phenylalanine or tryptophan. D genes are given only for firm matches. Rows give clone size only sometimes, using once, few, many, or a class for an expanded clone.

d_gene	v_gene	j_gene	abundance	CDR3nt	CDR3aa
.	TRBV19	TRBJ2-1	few	TGTGCCAGTAGTATGGCTGGGGCGGGCAATGAGCAGTTCTTC	CASSMAGAGNEQFF
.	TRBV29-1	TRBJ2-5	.	TGCAGCGTTGTGTATACGGGGGAGACCCAGTACTTC	CSVVYTGETQYF
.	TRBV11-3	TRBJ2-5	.	TGTGCCAGCGGGGTCGGGGGTAGTAGTGAGACCCAGTACTTC	CASGVGGSSETQYF
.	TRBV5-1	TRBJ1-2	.	TGCGCCAGCAGCCCGGAGGTTTTTACCACACAACTCTATGGCTACACCTTC	CASSPEVFTTQLYGYTF
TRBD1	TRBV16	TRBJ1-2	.	TGTGCCAGCAGCCAAGACAGGGGGCGCGAAGGCTACACCTTC	CASSQDRGREGYTF
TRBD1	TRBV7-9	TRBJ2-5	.	TGTGCCAGCAGCTCAGGACAGGTTGGACAAGAGACCCAGTACTTC	CASSSGQVGQETQYF
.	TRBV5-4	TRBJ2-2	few	TGTGCCAGCAGCTTGAAGCTCTTAGCTTCAGGCACCGGGGAGCTGTTTTTT	CASSLKLLASGTGELFF
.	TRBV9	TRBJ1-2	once	TGTGCCAGCAGCGTAAACAGGAATGGCTACACCTTC	CASSVNRNGYTF
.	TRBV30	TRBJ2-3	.	TGTGCCTGGAGGGGCGGCACAGATACGCAGTATTTT	CAWRGGTDTQYF
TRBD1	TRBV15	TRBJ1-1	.	TGTGCCACCAGGGCGGGACAGATGAACACTGAAGCTTTCTTT	CATRAGQMNTEAFF